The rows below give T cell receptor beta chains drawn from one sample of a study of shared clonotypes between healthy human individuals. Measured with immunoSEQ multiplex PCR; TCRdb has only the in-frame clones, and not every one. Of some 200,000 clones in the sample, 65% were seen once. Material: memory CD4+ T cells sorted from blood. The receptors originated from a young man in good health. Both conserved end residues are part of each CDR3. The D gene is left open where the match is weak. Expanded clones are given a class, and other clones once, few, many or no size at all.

CDR3 DNA: TGTGCCAGCAAGGGACCCCACCGGGATCAGCCCCAGCATTTT
CDR3 protein: CASKGPHRDQPQHF
V gene: TRBV28
clone size: -
D gene: -
J gene: TRBJ1-5

CDR3 DNA: TGTGCCAGCAGCCAAGGGCTTCCGGGGGAGCAGTACTTC
CDR3 protein: CASSQGLPGEQYF
V gene: TRBV14
clone size: -
D gene: -
J gene: TRBJ2-7

CDR3 DNA: TGCAGCGTTGAAGACAGGAACGAAGCTTTCTTT
CDR3 protein: CSVEDRNEAFF
V gene: TRBV29-1
clone size: few
D gene: -
J gene: TRBJ1-1

CDR3 DNA: TGCGCCAGCAGCGATGCCCGGACAGGGGTTTCCTACGAGCAGTACTTC
CDR3 protein: CASSDARTGVSYEQYF
V gene: TRBV5-1
clone size: -
D gene: TRBD1
J gene: TRBJ2-7

CDR3 DNA: TGTGCCAGCAGCTTTAGGGCTAGCGGGGTCCAAGAGACCCAGTACTTC
CDR3 protein: CASSFRASGVQETQYF
V gene: TRBV7-8
clone size: -
D gene: TRBD2
J gene: TRBJ2-5

CDR3 DNA: TGTGCCAGCAGCTTAGGACACAACACTGAAGCTTTCTTT
CDR3 protein: CASSLGHNTEAFF
V gene: TRBV7-2
clone size: medium-sized
D gene: -
J gene: TRBJ1-1

CDR3 DNA: TGTGCCAGCAGTTCGGAGGGGCTCAACGAGCAGTACTTC
CDR3 protein: CASSSEGLNEQYF
V gene: TRBV2
clone size: -
D gene: -
J gene: TRBJ2-7

CDR3 DNA: TGTGCCAGCAGCGTAGGGGGACTAGCGGGAGTACGAGAGACCCAGTACTTC
CDR3 protein: CASSVGGLAGVRETQYF
V gene: TRBV9
clone size: -
D gene: TRBD2
J gene: TRBJ2-5

CDR3 DNA: TGTGCCAGCAGTTTGGGGGATGATGGCTACACCTTC
CDR3 protein: CASSLGDDGYTF
V gene: TRBV28
clone size: -
D gene: -
J gene: TRBJ1-2

CDR3 DNA: TGTGCCAGCTCAACAGGGGGCTTAAACACCATATATTTT
CDR3 protein: CASSTGGLNTIYF
V gene: TRBV18
clone size: -
D gene: TRBD1
J gene: TRBJ1-3

CDR3 DNA: TGTGCCAGCAGCCCTAACCTCAGACAGGGAGAGGGTGGCTACACCTTC
CDR3 protein: CASSPNLRQGEGGYTF
V gene: TRBV11-1
clone size: -
D gene: TRBD1
J gene: TRBJ1-2

CDR3 DNA: TGTGCCAGCAGTTTCAGGGTGGGTGGCTACACCTTC
CDR3 protein: CASSFRVGGYTF
V gene: TRBV28
clone size: -
D gene: -
J gene: TRBJ1-2

CDR3 DNA: TGTGCCACCAGGAGCTCCTACGAGCAGTACTTC
CDR3 protein: CATRSSYEQYF
V gene: TRBV6-5
clone size: -
D gene: -
J gene: TRBJ2-7

CDR3 DNA: TGTGCCAGCAGTGAGATGCGGACTAGCGGGTCCCAAGAGACCCAGTACTTC
CDR3 protein: CASSEMRTSGSQETQYF
V gene: TRBV7-9
clone size: -
D gene: TRBD2
J gene: TRBJ2-5

CDR3 DNA: TGTGCCAGCAGTCCCCGGCTAGCGGGAGACGAGCAGTTCTTC
CDR3 protein: CASSPRLAGDEQFF
V gene: TRBV27
clone size: -
D gene: TRBD2
J gene: TRBJ2-1

CDR3 DNA: TGTGCCAGCAGCGGGACCGGACGCCCGAACACTGAAGCTTTCTTT
CDR3 protein: CASSGTGRPNTEAFF
V gene: TRBV5-5
clone size: few
D gene: -
J gene: TRBJ1-1

CDR3 DNA: TGTGCCAGCTCACCAAGCTGGACGCAATCCTACGAGCAGTACTTC
CDR3 protein: CASSPSWTQSYEQYF
V gene: TRBV18
clone size: -
D gene: -
J gene: TRBJ2-7

CDR3 DNA: TGTGCCAGCAGACGGCCGGGACTAGCGGGAAAAGAGACCCAGTACTTC
CDR3 protein: CASRRPGLAGKETQYF
V gene: TRBV6-6
clone size: -
D gene: TRBD2
J gene: TRBJ2-5

CDR3 DNA: TGCGCCAGCAGCGTAATGCGGCAGGGAGCCTACGAGCAGTACTTC
CDR3 protein: CASSVMRQGAYEQYF
V gene: TRBV5-1
clone size: -
D gene: -
J gene: TRBJ2-7

CDR3 DNA: TGTGCCAGCAGCTCCCACGGCGGGCTGGGAGATACGCAGTATTTT
CDR3 protein: CASSSHGGLGDTQYF
V gene: TRBV5-4
clone size: -
D gene: -
J gene: TRBJ2-3

CDR3 DNA: TGTGCCAGCGGTCCAAACGGGGGTACTGAAGCTTTCTTT
CDR3 protein: CASGPNGGTEAFF
V gene: TRBV11-3
clone size: -
D gene: -
J gene: TRBJ1-1

CDR3 DNA: TGTGCCAGCTCACGGAGCCAGGAACTCACCGGGGAGCTGTTTTTT
CDR3 protein: CASSRSQELTGELFF
V gene: TRBV18
clone size: -
D gene: -
J gene: TRBJ2-2

CDR3 DNA: TGTGCCAGCAGTTTACGAACGGGTAGCAATCAGCCCCAGCATTTT
CDR3 protein: CASSLRTGSNQPQHF
V gene: TRBV28
clone size: -
D gene: -
J gene: TRBJ1-5

CDR3 DNA: TGTGCCAGCAGCAAACCCTCCGGGACAGGAGGTGAAAAACTGTTTTTT
CDR3 protein: CASSKPSGTGGEKLFF
V gene: TRBV7-9
clone size: few
D gene: TRBD1
J gene: TRBJ1-4

CDR3 DNA: TGCGCCAGCAGCTCTCTGGGTAATCAAGAGACCCAGTACTTC
CDR3 protein: CASSSLGNQETQYF
V gene: TRBV5-1
clone size: -
D gene: -
J gene: TRBJ2-5

CDR3 DNA: TGCAGCGTTGATTTTCTAGCGGGAGAGGTCTTTTCGAATGAGCAGTTCTTC
CDR3 protein: CSVDFLAGEVFSNEQFF
V gene: TRBV29-1
clone size: -
D gene: TRBD2
J gene: TRBJ2-1

CDR3 DNA: TGTGCCACCAGCAGAGATAACGGAAAGTACAATGAGCAGTTCTTC
CDR3 protein: CATSRDNGKYNEQFF
V gene: TRBV15
clone size: -
D gene: -
J gene: TRBJ2-1

CDR3 DNA: TGTGCCAGCAGTGCAGGACTACACCCCTACGAGCAGTACTTC
CDR3 protein: CASSAGLHPYEQYF
V gene: TRBV2
clone size: -
D gene: -
J gene: TRBJ2-7

CDR3 DNA: TGTGCCAGCTCACCACTTGATACTGGGAACACCGGGGAGCTGTTTTTT
CDR3 protein: CASSPLDTGNTGELFF
V gene: TRBV18
clone size: -
D gene: -
J gene: TRBJ2-2

CDR3 DNA: TGCGCCAGCTACCGGACTAGCACAGATACGCAGTATTTT
CDR3 protein: CASYRTSTDTQYF
V gene: TRBV5-1
clone size: once
D gene: -
J gene: TRBJ2-3

CDR3 DNA: TGTGCCAGCAGTGACGGTATGAACACTGAAGCTTTCTTT
CDR3 protein: CASSDGMNTEAFF
V gene: TRBV2
clone size: few
D gene: -
J gene: TRBJ1-1

CDR3 DNA: TGCGCCAGCAGCGAAGGGGTGGGCTCTGGGGCCAACGTCCTGACTTTC
CDR3 protein: CASSEGVGSGANVLTF
V gene: TRBV5-1
clone size: once
D gene: -
J gene: TRBJ2-6

CDR3 DNA: TGTGCCAGCAGTGTGCGGGGTGGCAATCAGCCCCAGCATTTT
CDR3 protein: CASSVRGGNQPQHF
V gene: TRBV6-1
clone size: few
D gene: -
J gene: TRBJ1-5

CDR3 DNA: TGTGCCAGCAGCCAAGACGGTCGGACTAGCGGGAGGAGTGAGCAGTACTTC
CDR3 protein: CASSQDGRTSGRSEQYF
V gene: TRBV14
clone size: few
D gene: TRBD2
J gene: TRBJ2-7

CDR3 DNA: TGTGCCACCAGCAGAGTTGGGGGAACTCGTTACAATGAGCAGTTCTTC
CDR3 protein: CATSRVGGTRYNEQFF
V gene: TRBV15
clone size: -
D gene: -
J gene: TRBJ2-1

CDR3 DNA: TGTGCCAGCTCACCACTTTTAACGGCTGAGGGGGAACTGTTTTTT
CDR3 protein: CASSPLLTAEGELFF
V gene: TRBV18
clone size: -
D gene: -
J gene: TRBJ1-4

CDR3 DNA: TGTGCCAGCAGACGAGTAGGTCGGGAGGATTACGAGCAGTACTTC
CDR3 protein: CASRRVGREDYEQYF
V gene: TRBV11-2
clone size: -
D gene: TRBD2
J gene: TRBJ2-7

CDR3 DNA: TGTGCCAGCTCACCATACGGACAGTTACTGGCTGGCTACACCTTC
CDR3 protein: CASSPYGQLLAGYTF
V gene: TRBV18
clone size: -
D gene: -
J gene: TRBJ1-2

CDR3 DNA: TGTGCCAGCACCCGGGACAGGGGAAGGGATGAGCAGTTCTTC
CDR3 protein: CASTRDRGRDEQFF
V gene: TRBV6-6
clone size: -
D gene: TRBD1
J gene: TRBJ2-1

CDR3 DNA: TGTGCCTGGTCAGGAAGGGGACCCTACGAGCAGTACTTC
CDR3 protein: CAWSGRGPYEQYF
V gene: TRBV30
clone size: few
D gene: -
J gene: TRBJ2-7

CDR3 DNA: TGTGCCAGCAGCTTAGAGATGGTTGGGACAGGGACTAACTATGGCTACACCTTC
CDR3 protein: CASSLEMVGTGTNYGYTF
V gene: TRBV11-2
clone size: -
D gene: TRBD1
J gene: TRBJ1-2

CDR3 DNA: TGTGCCAGCAGTTTTAGGGGGGTTTCGGGAAGACTGTTTTTT
CDR3 protein: CASSFRGVSGRLFF
V gene: TRBV28
clone size: -
D gene: -
J gene: TRBJ1-4

CDR3 DNA: TGTGCCAGCAGCTTGGGACAGGGAGGTAACACAGATACGCAGTATTTT
CDR3 protein: CASSLGQGGNTDTQYF
V gene: TRBV5-8
clone size: -
D gene: -
J gene: TRBJ2-3

CDR3 DNA: TGTGCCAGCAGTTTGTTAGGGTACGGCTACACCTTC
CDR3 protein: CASSLLGYGYTF
V gene: TRBV28
clone size: once
D gene: -
J gene: TRBJ1-2

CDR3 DNA: TGTGCCAGCAAAGAATACTCCTACAATGAGCAGTTCTTC
CDR3 protein: CASKEYSYNEQFF
V gene: TRBV6-1
clone size: -
D gene: -
J gene: TRBJ2-1

CDR3 DNA: TGCGCCAGCAGTGACCCACCCCCCTACGAGCAGTACTTC
CDR3 protein: CASSDPPPYEQYF
V gene: TRBV10-2
clone size: few
D gene: -
J gene: TRBJ2-7

CDR3 DNA: TGCGCCAGCAGCTTAGGCGGGAGGGACAATGAGCAGTTCTTC
CDR3 protein: CASSLGGRDNEQFF
V gene: TRBV5-1
clone size: -
D gene: TRBD2
J gene: TRBJ2-1

CDR3 DNA: TGTGCCAGTATGGACAGGGCCTCCTACGAGCAGTACTTC
CDR3 protein: CASMDRASYEQYF
V gene: TRBV19
clone size: -
D gene: TRBD1
J gene: TRBJ2-7

CDR3 DNA: TGTGCCAGCAGCTCCTCGGAAAAGCAGTACTTC
CDR3 protein: CASSSSEKQYF
V gene: TRBV7-2
clone size: -
D gene: -
J gene: TRBJ2-7

CDR3 DNA: TGTGCCTGGAGGGGGGACACTGAAGCTTTCTTT
CDR3 protein: CAWRGDTEAFF
V gene: TRBV30
clone size: -
D gene: -
J gene: TRBJ1-1